The 16 T cell receptor beta chains below all came from one sample that was sequenced in a study of blood T cell repertoires in COVID-19. The data were produced by immunoSEQ multiplex PCR, yet TCRdb's version contains in-frame clones alone and is incomplete. The table shows about 250,000 clones, with around 85% occurring only once. The sample taken for sequencing was peripheral blood. The receptors were sampled from a human donor with COVID-19, enrolled during active disease. The donor label of this sample is uncertain.

This clone has only a few counts. The CDR3 DNA reads as TGTGCCACCAGTGATCCAGGATGGGCGGGCGGGGAGCTGTTTTTT. Its protein product is CATSDPGWAGGELFF. The chain employs TRBV24-1 and TRBJ2-2, with D possibly matching TRBD2 (5 bases). Looked up from germline, CDR1 is KGHDR and CDR2 is SFDVKD. Trimming cost V 3 bases and J 7 bases, with 14 bases left between them. The CDR3 spans 15 residues.

This rearrangement joins TRBV6-2 or TRBV6-3 to TRBJ2-1, with 9 positions matching TRBD2. CDR1 is MNHEY, CDR2 SVGEGT, per germline. J was trimmed by 6 bases and V by 5 bases; bases with no gene match: 14. The CDR3 runs to 17 residues. The CDR3 spells CASSLAPGLAPRNEQFF. The CDR3 bases are TGTGCCAGCAGTCTAGCCCCGGGACTAGCCCCCCGCAATGAGCAGTTCTTC.

Notes on this clone: Other DNA sequences of this sample code for an identical CDR3. The gene calls are TRBV2 and TRBJ1-5, with D perhaps matching TRBD1 (6 bases). The CDR3 totals 13 residues. The V gene's germline CDR1 is SNHLY and CDR2 FYNNEI. V was shortened by 5 bases and J by 1 base, with 6 bases between the two germline ends. The CDR3: CASSQGSNQPQHF. DNA for the CDR3: TGTGCCAGCAGTCAGGGGAGCAATCAGCCCCAGCATTTT.

This clone was recorded only once. The V call is TRBV7-8, the J call TRBJ1-3, with 9 bases identical to TRBD1. Losses at the gene ends were 1 base for V and 4 bases for J; bases not matched to a gene: 5. Per germline, CDR1 SGHVS and CDR2 FQNEAQ. The CDR3 has 16 residues. CDR3 DNA: TGTGCCAGCAGCTTAGAAGGACAGGGGATCGGAAACACCATATATTTT. The encoded protein is CASSLEGQGIGNTIYF.

The J gene is TRBJ1-2, the V gene TRBV4-3, with TRBD1 as a possible D gene (6 bases). CDR1 is LGHNA and CDR2 is YSLEER in the germline V gene. V was shortened by 0 bases and J by 5 bases, with 10 bases between the two germline ends. The CDR3 is made up of 14 amino acids. CDR3 residues: CASSQDRGYYGYTF. The CDR3, as DNA: TGCGCCAGCAGCCAAGACAGGGGTTATTATGGCTACACCTTC.

This CDR3 reads CASSGVGQGSHEQYF. In DNA form, the CDR3 reads TGTGCCAGCTCAGGGGTCGGACAGGGGTCCCACGAGCAGTACTTC. This rearrangement joins TRBV18 to TRBJ2-7; 9 bases are shared with TRBD1. CDR1 and CDR2 from the germline V gene are KGHSH and LQKENI. CDR3 length: 15 amino acids. Trimming cost V 5 bases and J 5 bases; bases outside gene matches: 10. Variable domain in full (rest from reference TRBV18 and TRBJ2-7): NAGVMQNPRHLVRRRGQEARLRCSPMKGHSHVYWYRQLPEEGLKFMVYLQKENIIDESGMPKERFSAEFPKEGPSILRIQQVVRGDSAAYFCASSGVGQGSHEQYFGPGTRLTVT.

The chain is built from TRBV12-5 and TRBJ2-3; D not resolved. The CDR3 runs 11 residues. Per germline, CDR1 LGHNT and CDR2 FRNRAP. Trimming cost V 5 bases and J 4 bases, with 4 bases left between them. DNA for the CDR3: TGTGCTAGTGGTCTCTCAGATACGCAGTATTTT. Its translation: CASGLSDTQYF.

This clone was seen more than once but under ten times. The CDR3 sequence is CASSSTAGNEKLFF. CDR3 in DNA: TGTGCCAGCAGTTCGACGGCAGGGAATGAAAAACTGTTTTTT. The chain is built from TRBV27 and TRBJ1-4, with a weak D call TRBD1 (5 bases). The germline CDR1 and CDR2 sequences are MNHEY and SMNVEV (reference sequence). There are 14 residues in the CDR3. V was clipped by 4 bases and J by 5 bases, with 11 bases between them.

The V call is TRBV18, the J call TRBJ2-7, with 10 bases fitting TRBD2. V lost 2 bases to trimming and J lost 3 bases; unmatched junction nucleotides: 16. This CDR3 is 19 amino acids long. Per the germline V gene, CDR1 is KGHSH and CDR2 is LQKENI. CDR3 nucleotides: TGTGCCAGCTCACCAGGGGGGACTAGCGACGAAGGTGGGCTCTACGAGCAGTACTTC. Translation: CASSPGGTSDEGGLYEQYF.

The chain has TRBV5-6 and TRBJ2-5; D uncertain. Trimming removed 4 bases at V and 7 bases at J, with 11 bases between. Germline V lookup: CDR1 SGHDT, CDR2 YYEEEE. This CDR3 region has 12 residues. CDR3 protein: CASSPSIGTQYF. DNA of the CDR3: TGTGCCAGCAGCCCTAGTATTGGGACCCAGTACTTC.

This sequence joins TRBV6-6 and TRBJ1-5; no clear D gene. The CDR3 length is 14 residues. V gave up 6 bases and J gave up 7 bases, with 16 bases separating them. Per germline, CDR1 MNHNY and CDR2 SVGAGI (reference sequence). The CDR3 nucleotides are TGTGCCAGCAGCCCCCCCGGGAACAGCCAGCCCCAGCATTTT. This codes for CASSPPGNSQPQHF.

CDR3 bases: TGTGCCAGCAGCCCAGGGACAGGGTATTACGAGCAGTACTTC. Translating gives CASSPGTGYYEQYF. J is TRBJ2-7 and V is TRBV9, with 9 positions matching TRBD1. The V gene end was trimmed by 4 bases and the J gene end by 4 bases; junction bases not matched to a gene: 6. The V gene's germline CDR1 is SGDLS and CDR2 YYNGEE. The length of the CDR3 is 14 residues.

The chain recombines TRBV6-5 with TRBJ2-5; no reliable D call. Germline-derived CDR1 and CDR2 are MNHEY and SVGAGI. This CDR3 has 12 amino acids. Trimming stripped 6 bases from V and 4 bases from J, with 9 bases between. The CDR3 loop reads CASRSEIETQYF. The CDR3 bases are TGTGCCAGCAGGTCCGAGATAGAGACCCAGTACTTC.

In the case of this clone: One end of the junction fails to match germline, which may point to a read error. Other DNA sequences of this sample code for an identical CDR3. The chain employs TRBV27 and TRBJ1-1; 11 nucleotides line up with TRBD1. Looked up from germline, CDR1 is MNHEY and CDR2 is SMNVEV (reference sequence). This CDR3 is built from 16 residues. CDR3 sequence (DNA): TGTGCTAGCAGTTCGATGGACAGGGGGCGAAACACTGAAGCTTTCTTT. Amino acids: CASSSMDRGRNTEAFF.

The chain employs TRBV11-2 and TRBJ2-7; perhaps TRBD2 as D (5 bases). V was shortened by 2 bases and J by 6 bases, with 14 bases between the two germline ends. This CDR3 region has 14 residues. Germline CDR1 and CDR2: SGHAT and FQNNGV. Here the CDR3 reads CASSLLRSEGEQYF. The CDR3 coding sequence is TGTGCCAGCAGCTTACTCAGATCTGAGGGCGAGCAGTACTTC.

The chain carries TRBV25-1 and TRBJ1-1; D is uncertain. The CDR3 is 16 amino acids. V dropped 5 bases and J dropped 0 bases, with 16 bases sitting between them. Looked up from germline, CDR1 is MGHDK and CDR2 is SYGVNS. The CDR3 coding sequence is TGTGCCAGCAGTCCCGGCATGGGCAGATTGAACACTGAAGCTTTCTTT. It yields the protein CASSPGMGRLNTEAFF. Supplemented by reference TRBV25-1 and TRBJ1-1, the full variable domain reads EADIYQTPRYLVIGTGKKITLECSQTMGHDKMYWYQQDPGMELHLIHYSYGVNSTEKGDLSSESTVSRIRTEHFPLTLESARPSHTSQYLCASSPGMGRLNTEAFFGQGTRLTVV.